This T cell receptor beta chain was profiled in a study of T cells in Graves' hyperthyroidism and ophthalmopathy. Regarding the study as a whole: Ophthalmopathy and stable hyperthyroidism were separated by a 13 V-J model. The majority of expanded thyroid clonotypes above 0.001 also appeared in blood. The model predicted ophthalmopathy a median about 6.6 months before onset.

RNA transcripts yielded amplified TCR beta CDR3 regions. First-round RT-PCR of the TCR CDR3 relied on the HTBI primer set. TCRdb fed the multiplex PCR reads into MiXCR, producing one record per CDR3 protein. This table holds roughly 570,000 distinct CDR3 sequences, roughly 50% found once. It was uncontrolled infection, other autoimmune disease, pregnancy or lactation that excluded patients. Points on this clonotype: Its matching antigen is unknown.

Sequences were obtained from peripheral blood or thyroid tissue (not recorded which). The clonotype comes from a woman younger than 35 with Graves' hyperthyroidism.

CDR3 coding DNA: TGTGCCAGCAGCTATGCGGGGCCAGATACGCAGTATTTT. This sequence encodes CASSYAGPDTQYF. The gene calls are TRBV7-2 and TRBJ2-3, with a possible D match to TRBD2 (6 bases). V lost 4 bases and J lost 4, with 9 bases in between. This CDR3 spans 13 amino acids. From germline, CDR1 is SGHTA and CDR2 FQGNSA.